These 27 T cell receptor beta chains came from one sample sequenced in a study of T cells in Graves' hyperthyroidism and ophthalmopathy (dated by TCRdb to the late 2010s). Libraries were prepared through multiplex PCR. The reads were generated on an Illumina HiSeq 2000. Amplification of TCR beta CDR3 regions was carried out from RNA transcripts. The TCR CDR3 was subjected to a first round of RT-PCR using the HTBI primer set and the Qiagen OneStep RT-PCR kit. TCRdb reran the public reads through fastp at Q25 and MiXCR, keeping productive beta chains. Each entry is one CDR3 protein sequence, shown with its most common DNA and genes. The sample profile shows approximately 370,000 distinct CDR3 sequences; 14% to 15% of them were found once. Around a third of the sample is in the top ten clones. Material for sequencing was blood. The receptor source for this set is a woman in her 30s with Graves' hyperthyroidism.

This clonotype occurred many times. The chain couples TRBV24-1 to TRBJ1-5; the D is unclear. Trimming removed 5 bases at V and 3 bases at J, with 7 bases between. This CDR3 region has 13 residues. In germline, CDR1 is KGHDR, CDR2 SFDVKD. DNA for the CDR3: TGTGCCACCAGTGTTGGGCTCAATCAGCCCCAGCATTTT. Translation: CATSVGLNQPQHF.

This clonotype was counted once. A much larger clone differs from this one at a single base, so this may be a read error. The chain is built from TRBV28 and TRBJ2-1; 7 bases are a match to TRBD1. CDR3 length: 14 residues. The V segment lost 4 bases and the J segment 9 bases; nucleotides outside the gene matches: 9. Germline-derived CDR1 and CDR2 are MDHEN and SYDVKM. CDR3 nucleotides: TGTGCCAGCAGTTCGCTCGACAGGGTTGGTGAGCAGTTCTTC. Translated, it gives CASSSLDRVGEQFF.

This chain links TRBV18 with TRBJ2-3, with D possibly TRBD2 on 5 matching bases. Trimming pared 0 bases from V and 2 bases from J, leaving 12 bases between. Looked up from germline, CDR1 is KGHSH and CDR2 is LQKENI. The CDR3 length is 16 residues. This chain's CDR3 is CASSPPQSGDTDTQYF. DNA for the CDR3: TGTGCCAGCTCACCACCCCAAAGCGGAGACACAGATACGCAGTATTTT.

The genes are TRBV7-6 and TRBJ2-2; D not resolved. The V end was cut by 2 bases, the J end by 5 bases, with 9 bases between. Germline V gene sequence: CDR1 SGHVS, CDR2 FNYEAQ. The CDR3 contains 14 residues. In nucleotides, the CDR3 is TGTGCCAGCAGCTTATGGAAGGGAACCGGGGAGCTGTTTTTT. Amino acid sequence: CASSLWKGTGELFF.

This clonotype was observed at least ten times. The V gene is TRBV4-1, the J gene TRBJ2-2; 8 bases align to TRBD1. Losses at the gene ends were 4 bases for V and 6 bases for J; bases not matched to a gene: 7. Germline V gives CDR1 MGHRA, CDR2 YSYEKL. CDR3 length equals 15 residues. CDR3 DNA sequence: TGCGCCAGCAGCCGAAACTCACAGGGGGCCGGGGAGCTGTTTTTT. Translated: CASSRNSQGAGELFF.

This clonotype appeared once. This chain connects TRBV20-1 to TRBJ1-2; D call uncertain. This CDR3 is built from 14 residues. Germline values: CDR1 DFQATT, CDR2 SNEGSKA (reference sequence). V was clipped by 0 bases and J by 8 bases, with 16 bases between them. CDR3 sequence (DNA): TGCAGTGCTAGAGATTTATTCACCCCGGGGGGCTACACCTTC. The encoded protein is CSARDLFTPGGYTF.

This clonotype has a handful of counts. The chain combines TRBV18 with TRBJ2-7; 9 bases match TRBD1. Germline assignment: CDR1 KGHSH and CDR2 LQKENI. Losses at the gene ends were 5 bases for V and 5 bases for J; bases not matched to a gene: 10. There are 15 residues in the CDR3. The CDR3: CASSSAGTGLDEQYF. CDR3 bases: TGTGCCAGCTCATCGGCCGGGACAGGGCTAGACGAGCAGTACTTC.

For this clonotype: Compared with germline, one end of the junction differs, possibly owing to a read error. The chain couples TRBV12-3 or TRBV12-4 to TRBJ2-2; no definite D call. The length of the CDR3 is 17 residues. The CDR3: CASSLARWGFNTEELFF. The CDR3 DNA follows: TGTGCCAGCAGTTTAGCGCGATGGGGTTTCAACACCGAGGAGCTGTTTTTT.

Ten or more counts support this clonotype. The J gene is TRBJ2-1, the V gene TRBV3-1; 7 bases align to TRBD1. Germline lookup yields CDR1 LGHDT and CDR2 YNNKEL (reference sequence). The CDR3 is 19 amino acids. The junction had 15 bases not matched to a gene; V was cut back by 0 bases and J by 4 bases. The CDR3, as DNA: TGTGCCAGCAGCCAAGAAATGTATGGCAGGGGGTCTCGGTACAATGAGCAGTTCTTC. It codes for CASSQEMYGRGSRYNEQFF.

This clonotype was observed a few times. The chain recombines TRBV6-5 with TRBJ2-7, with D perhaps being TRBD1 or TRBD2 (5 bases each). The V end was cut by 0 bases, the J end by 6 bases, with 21 bases between. CDR1 is MNHEY, CDR2 SVGAGI, per germline. The length of the CDR3 is 17 residues. CDR3 bases: TGTGCCAGCAGTTACTCGTCCCAGGGACCGCAAACCCCCGAGCAGTACTTC. It codes for CASSYSSQGPQTPEQYF.

This sequence joins TRBV12-3 or TRBV12-4 and TRBJ2-5; D is undetermined. This CDR3 comprises 15 residues. The V and J ends lost 3 bases and 6 bases respectively, with 17 bases between them. The CDR3 DNA reads TGTGCCAGCAGTTTGGCTAGAAGCCCTAGAAAGACCCAGTACTTC. This codes for CASSLARSPRKTQYF.

This clonotype was recorded many times. V is TRBV7-8 and J is TRBJ2-2; 8 bases are a match to TRBD2. Losses at the gene ends were 5 bases for V and 6 bases for J; bases not matched to a gene: 8. This CDR3 has 15 residues. Germline V lookup: CDR1 SGHVS, CDR2 FQNEAQ. The CDR3 sequence: CASSMSGSAPGELFF. The CDR3, as DNA: TGTGCCAGCAGCATGAGCGGGAGTGCGCCCGGGGAGCTGTTTTTT.

The chain combines TRBV3-1 with TRBJ1-3; D unclear. In germline, CDR1 is LGHDT, CDR2 YNNKEL (reference sequence). Trimming took 0 bases from V and 0 from J, leaving 12 bases between them. The CDR3 covers 17 residues. The CDR3 DNA is TGTGCCAGCAGCCAAGAATCTGTGACGCTCTCTGGAAACACCATATATTTT. Protein sequence: CASSQESVTLSGNTIYF.

This clonotype occurred a few times. The CDR3: CASSRTGDNQPQHF. The CDR3 DNA reads TGTGCCAGCAGCCGGACAGGGGACAATCAGCCCCAGCATTTT. The chain employs TRBV6-2 or TRBV6-3 and TRBJ1-5; 9 bases map to TRBD1. Germline CDR1 reads MNHEY; CDR2 reads SVGEGT. The CDR3 is 14 amino acids. Trimming cost V 6 bases and J 3 bases; bases outside gene matches: 3.

This clonotype has a single count. The V and J genes are TRBV4-1 and TRBJ1-1; possibly TRBD1 for D (6 bases). The germline gives CDR1 MGHRA, CDR2 YSYEKL. The V and J ends lost 3 bases and 2 bases respectively, with 13 bases between them. This CDR3 contains 15 residues. CDR3 sequence (DNA): TGCGCCAGCAGCCACCTGACAGGCCTAAACACTGAAGCTTTCTTT. This codes for CASSHLTGLNTEAFF.

The chain recombines TRBV3-1 with TRBJ2-2; D may be TRBD2 (6 bases). This CDR3 spans 15 amino acids. Between the trimmed V and J ends, which lost 0 bases and 4 bases, there was a span of 9 bases. CDR1 and CDR2 from the germline V gene are LGHDT and YNNKEL (reference sequence). The CDR3 DNA follows: TGTGCCAGCAGCCAAGATCCCGGGGGCACCGGGGAGCTGTTTTTT. Its protein product is CASSQDPGGTGELFF. The variable domain in full, with the rest retrieved from reference TRBV3-1 and TRBJ2-2, is DTAVSQTPKYLVTQMGNDKSIKCEQNLGHDTMYWYKQDSKKFLKIMFSYNNKELIINETVPNRFSPKSPDKAHLNLHINSLELGDSAVYFCASSQDPGGTGELFFGEGSRLTVL.

This clonotype was found a few times. V usage is TRBV5-1 and J usage is TRBJ1-1; no clear D gene. Germline loops: CDR1 SGHRS, CDR2 YFSETQ. The CDR3 length is 14 residues. Trimming stripped 4 bases from V and 5 bases from J, with 15 bases between. CDR3 DNA: TGCGCCAGCAGCCTTGTAACTGATTTTACTGAAGCTTTCTTT. This codes for CASSLVTDFTEAFF.

This clonotype was observed at least ten times. V is TRBV6-2 or TRBV6-3 and J is TRBJ2-1, with 9 nucleotides matching TRBD1. The CDR3 runs to 15 residues. The germline V gene has CDR1 MNHEY and CDR2 SVGEGT. J lost 3 bases, V lost 2 bases, and 2 bases had no gene match. CDR3 nucleotides: TGTGCCAGCAGTTACGGGACAGGGAGCTACAATGAGCAGTTCTTC. It translates to CASSYGTGSYNEQFF.

As regards this clonotype: A single base separates this from a much larger clone, so it may be a read error. The J gene is TRBJ2-3, the V gene TRBV7-3; TRBD2 might be the D (7 bases). The CDR3 is 16 residues long. The germline V gene has CDR1 SGHTA and CDR2 FQGTGA. Trimming stripped 6 bases from V and 5 bases from J, with 21 bases between. CDR3 loop: CASSSLVGRGRDTQYF. As DNA, the CDR3 is TGTGCCAGCAGTTCCTTAGTGGGGAGGGGGAGAGATACGCAGTATTTT.

The sample holds many counts of this clonotype. The V gene is TRBV6-2 or TRBV6-3, the J gene TRBJ2-7, with 15 bases aligning to TRBD2. V trimming: 6 bases; J trimming: 2 bases; junction bases outside the gene matches: 11. Per the germline V gene, CDR1 is MNHEY and CDR2 is SVGEGT. This CDR3 is 18 amino acids long. This CDR3 reads CASRSPPGLAGGPYEQYF. CDR3 nucleotides: TGTGCCAGCAGGAGCCCCCCGGGACTAGCGGGAGGTCCCTACGAGCAGTACTTC.

This clonotype was picked up many times. This chain joins TRBV20-1 and TRBJ2-7, with 15 bases aligning to TRBD2. Per the germline V gene, CDR1 is DFQATT and CDR2 is SNEGSKA (reference sequence). The CDR3 runs to 14 residues. V shed 6 bases and J 5 bases; nucleotides not matched to a gene: 5. CDR3 DNA sequence: TGCAGTGCGGGGACTAGCGGGAGGAAGAACGAGCAGTACTTC. Protein sequence: CSAGTSGRKNEQYF.

The chain recombines TRBV3-1 with TRBJ2-7, with D unresolved. Germline CDR1 reads LGHDT; CDR2 reads YNNKEL (reference sequence). The CDR3 length is 16 residues. V lost 1 base and J lost 4, with 17 bases in between. This CDR3 is CASSQADLLLGYEQYF. The DNA of the CDR3 is TGTGCCAGCAGCCAAGCTGACTTGCTCTTAGGTTACGAGCAGTACTTC.

Notes on this clonotype: Given a much more abundant clone one base away, this may be a read error. This rearrangement joins TRBV7-9 to TRBJ2-1; the match to TRBD2 covers 14 bases. V lost 7 bases and J lost 8; bases outside the gene matches: 7. This CDR3 is built from 15 residues. Germline CDR1 is SEHNR and CDR2 is FQNEAQ (reference sequence). CDR3 residues: CASISGLAGVDEQFF. The CDR3 DNA follows: TGTGCCAGCATCTCGGGACTAGCGGGAGTAGATGAGCAGTTCTTC.

This clonotype occurred many times. The rearrangement uses TRBV28 and TRBJ2-2; D perhaps matches TRBD1 (5 bases). The V gene's germline CDR1 is MDHEN and CDR2 SYDVKM. V was cut by 2 bases and J by 12 bases, with 10 bases left in between. CDR3 length: 12 residues. The CDR3 DNA reads TGTGCCAGCAGTTTACAGGGTTTGAAGCTGTTTTTT. The encoded protein is CASSLQGLKLFF.

Only a few counts were recorded for this clonotype. The chain has TRBV12-3 or TRBV12-4 and TRBJ2-5; either TRBD1 or TRBD2 may fit D (5 bases each). This CDR3 comprises 15 residues. V lost 2 bases, J lost 2 bases, and 12 bases lay in between. CDR3 nucleotides: TGTGCCAGCAGTTTATCCGGGAAGGGGCAAGAGACCCAGTACTTC. Translating gives CASSLSGKGQETQYF.

This clonotype was picked up many times. V gene TRBV2 combines with J gene TRBJ1-2; 7 positions agree with TRBD1. The CDR3 runs to 13 residues. The germline V gene has CDR1 SNHLY and CDR2 FYNNEI. Germline trimming cut 7 bases from V and 2 bases from J; bases unmatched to any gene: 4. CDR3 nucleotides: TGTGCCAGCAAACAGGGGCAGAACTATGGCTACACCTTC. Protein: CASKQGQNYGYTF.

This clonotype appeared many times. V gene TRBV6-2 or TRBV6-3 combines with J gene TRBJ2-1; no clear D. Per the germline V gene, CDR1 is MNHEY and CDR2 is SVGEGT. The CDR3 runs 11 residues. With 5 bases removed from V and 9 bases from J, the gap between germline ends came to 8 bases. The CDR3 sequence is CASSQFGEQFF. The CDR3 DNA reads as TGTGCCAGCAGTCAGTTCGGTGAGCAGTTCTTC.